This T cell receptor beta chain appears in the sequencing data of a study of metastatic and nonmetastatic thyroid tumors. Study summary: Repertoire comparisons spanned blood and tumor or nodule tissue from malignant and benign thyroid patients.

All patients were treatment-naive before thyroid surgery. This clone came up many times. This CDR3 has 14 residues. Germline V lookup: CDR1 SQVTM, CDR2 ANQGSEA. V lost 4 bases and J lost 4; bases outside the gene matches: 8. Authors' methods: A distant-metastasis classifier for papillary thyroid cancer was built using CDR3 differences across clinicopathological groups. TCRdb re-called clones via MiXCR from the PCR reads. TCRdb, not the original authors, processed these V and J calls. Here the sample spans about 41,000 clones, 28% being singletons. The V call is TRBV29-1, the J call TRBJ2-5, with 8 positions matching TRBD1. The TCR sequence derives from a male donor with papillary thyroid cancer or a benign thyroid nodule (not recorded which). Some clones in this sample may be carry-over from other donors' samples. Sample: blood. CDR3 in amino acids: CSVANRGDSETQYF. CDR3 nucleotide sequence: TGCAGCGTTGCAAACAGGGGGGATTCAGAGACCCAGTACTTC.